These 19 T cell receptor beta chains originate from one sample sequenced in a study of regulatory T cells in long-lasting Graves disease (dated by TCRdb to the early 2020s). Libraries were constructed by multiplex PCR. The run used an Illumina HiSeq 4000. To build TCR beta libraries, CDR3 regions were amplified by Arm-PCR using iRepertoire HTBI primers. TCRdb reanalyzed the raw reads on its own, using fastp at Q25 for trimming and MiXCR for clone calling, and kept in-frame beta chains. Here each entry gathers all rows of one CDR3 protein and keeps the most common genes and DNA. Counted in this sample were 300,000 or so distinct CDR3 sequences; 15% to 20% of them appeared once. Together, the top ten hold less than 30% of the sample. This sample's time point label indicates: persistent/refractory GD, antithyroid drugs over 5 years with positive TRAb. For both TCR sequencing and RNA sequencing, RNA was extracted from PBMCs using TRIzol.

The specimen comprised peripheral blood mononuclear cells (PBMCs), sampled when the disease was refractory, from a patient treated with antithyroid drugs. The receptors stem from a female donor with Graves disease.

This chain joins TRBV10-3 and TRBJ2-7, with 7 bases aligning to TRBD1. The CDR3 is 16 residues long. Germline V gene lookup returns CDR1 ENHRY and CDR2 SYGVKD. With 4 bases clipped from V and 3 bases from J, the junction kept 12 bases outside the gene matches. The CDR3 sequence: CAISGDWTGTDYEQYF. DNA for the CDR3: TGTGCCATCAGTGGAGATTGGACAGGAACAGACTACGAGCAGTACTTC.

The sample holds many counts of this clonotype. This rearrangement joins TRBV27 to TRBJ2-7; possible D gene TRBD1, 6 bases. The germline V and J ends were trimmed by 5 bases and 1 base, with 9 bases remaining between them. CDR3 length: 13 residues. Germline lookup yields CDR1 MNHEY and CDR2 SMNVEV (reference sequence). CDR3 sequence reads: CASSDRWSYEQYF. CDR3 bases: TGTGCCAGCAGTGACAGGTGGTCCTACGAGCAGTACTTC.

In its sample, this clonotype was seen many times. This rearrangement joins TRBV12-5 to TRBJ1-1; 7 nucleotides line up with TRBD1. Germline V gives CDR1 LGHNT, CDR2 FRNRAP. The CDR3 contains 14 residues. The V and J ends lost 4 bases and 7 bases, in that order; junction bases with no gene match: 9. The CDR3 loop reads CASGSPGQQSEAFF. Here the CDR3 DNA reads TGTGCTAGTGGTTCCCCGGGACAGCAGAGTGAAGCTTTCTTT. The full variable domain, with the rest looked up from reference TRBV12-5 and TRBJ1-1, is DARVTQTPRHKVTEMGQEVTMRCQPILGHNTVFWYRQTMMQGLELLAYFRNRAPLDDSGMPKDRFSAEMPDATLATLKIQPSEPRDSAVYFCASGSPGQQSEAFFGQGTRLTVV.

This clonotype was observed many times. The V gene is TRBV2, the J gene TRBJ2-7; D is perhaps TRBD1 (7 bases). CDR3 size: 15 residues. Germline V gives CDR1 SNHLY, CDR2 FYNNEI. Trimming shortened V by 5 bases and J by 2 bases, and 16 bases separated the two germline ends. The CDR3 sequence is CASSTAQGGPYEQYF. The CDR3 nucleotides read TGTGCCAGCAGTACCGCGCAGGGGGGACCCTACGAGCAGTACTTC.

This clonotype was seen only a few times. This chain joins TRBV19 and TRBJ1-5; weak D call: TRBD1 (6 bases). This CDR3 has 13 amino acids. The V gene's germline CDR1 is LNHDA and CDR2 SQIVND (reference sequence). The ends were cut back, 8 bases at V and 6 bases at J, with 14 bases in the middle. The CDR3 protein is CASVGGSGQPQHF. CDR3 coding DNA: TGTGCCAGTGTAGGGGGGTCGGGTCAGCCCCAGCATTTT.

This clonotype has at least ten counts. The rearrangement joins TRBV7-9 to TRBJ1-2, with D perhaps matching TRBD1 (5 bases). The CDR3 spans 13 residues. Germline loops: CDR1 SEHNR, CDR2 FQNEAQ (reference sequence). V shed 4 bases and J shed 6 bases, with 12 bases lying between them. The CDR3 spells CASSYTSGHGYTF. The CDR3 bases are TGTGCCAGCAGCTACACCTCAGGGCATGGCTACACCTTC.

This clonotype was recorded at least ten times. The chain is built from TRBV2 and TRBJ1-5; 7 positions match TRBD1. Germline assignment: CDR1 SNHLY and CDR2 FYNNEI. The length of the CDR3 is 12 residues. After removal of 6 bases from V and 10 bases from J, the junction contained 6 bases not matched to a gene. The CDR3 sequence: CASRGGQAPQHF. The CDR3 nucleotides are TGTGCCAGCAGGGGAGGACAGGCACCCCAGCATTTT.

The chain is built from TRBV10-2 and TRBJ2-1; TRBD2 is a possible D gene (6 bases). Trimming pared 4 bases from V and 8 bases from J, leaving 9 bases between. This CDR3 comprises 12 residues. CDR1 is WSHSY and CDR2 is SAAADI in the germline V gene. The CDR3 spells CASSATSYEQFF. CDR3 coding DNA: TGCGCCAGCAGTGCGACTAGTTATGAGCAGTTCTTC.

V usage is TRBV9 and J usage is TRBJ2-1; 7 positions agree with TRBD1. CDR3 length: 15 residues. V was clipped by 3 bases and J by 2 bases; unmatched bases: 5. CDR1 is SGDLS and CDR2 is YYNGEE in the germline V gene. This chain's CDR3 is CASSARDSTYNEQFF. CDR3 sequence (DNA): TGTGCCAGCAGCGCTCGGGACAGCACCTACAATGAGCAGTTCTTC.

Ten or more counts support this clonotype. This chain links TRBV5-6 with TRBJ1-2; no clear D. The CDR3 length is 12 residues. CDR1 is SGHDT and CDR2 is YYEEEE in the germline V gene. Trimming stripped 4 bases from V and 4 bases from J, with 8 bases between. The CDR3 sequence is CASSELFYGYTF. Here the CDR3 DNA reads TGTGCCAGCAGCGAACTGTTCTATGGCTACACCTTC.

The chain uses TRBV5-1 and TRBJ2-5; TRBD2 matches at 7 bases. The ends lost 4 bases at V and 2 bases at J; junction bases unmatched: 11. Germline V gene data show CDR1 as SGHRS and CDR2 as YFSETQ. This CDR3 region has 16 residues. CDR3 in DNA: TGCGCCAGCAGCCAACGACTAGCAGCTAGGCAAGAGACCCAGTACTTC. It is translated as CASSQRLAARQETQYF.

This clonotype appeared many times. The chain couples TRBV6-1 to TRBJ2-5; D possibly corresponds to TRBD2 (7 bases). The length of the CDR3 is 15 residues. CDR1 is MNHNS, CDR2 SASEGT, per germline. V was clipped by 5 bases and J by 5 bases, with 18 bases between them. CDR3 region: CASSKVPGGVETQYF. The CDR3 DNA reads TGTGCCAGCAGTAAAGTCCCGGGGGGCGTTGAGACCCAGTACTTC.

This clonotype was seen ten or more times. V and J are TRBV11-2 and TRBJ2-7, with D perhaps matching TRBD2 (5 bases). This CDR3 contains 15 residues. CDR1 SGHAT and CDR2 FQNNGV come from the germline V gene. The V and J ends lost 1 base and 1 base respectively, with 11 bases between them. The CDR3 is CASSLGGKRSYEQYF. Written as DNA, the CDR3 is TGTGCCAGCAGCTTAGGAGGGAAGAGGTCCTACGAGCAGTACTTC.

This clonotype was picked up many times. This chain uses TRBV10-3 with TRBJ1-1; maybe TRBD1 (5 bases). This CDR3 has 17 amino acids. The germline V gene encodes CDR1 ENHRY and CDR2 SYGVKD. V was clipped by 0 bases and J by 1 base, with 15 bases between them. CDR3 in amino acids: CAISESSGTAGNTEAFF. The CDR3 nucleotides are TGTGCCATCAGTGAGTCATCGGGGACGGCAGGGAACACTGAAGCTTTCTTT.

This sequence joins TRBV20-1 and TRBJ2-5; D is unresolved. From germline, CDR1 is DFQATT and CDR2 SNEGSKA (reference sequence). This CDR3 is 14 amino acids long. Trimming took 6 bases from V and 5 from J, leaving 19 bases between them. This CDR3 is CSASTWGSGETQYF. The CDR3 nucleotides are TGCAGTGCCTCCACCTGGGGTTCTGGGGAGACCCAGTACTTC.

This clonotype has at least ten counts. V gene TRBV12-3 or TRBV12-4 combines with J gene TRBJ1-1; D is possibly TRBD1 (5 bases). V lost 6 bases, J lost 1 base, and 12 bases lay in between. CDR3 length: 14 residues. The CDR3 is CASRKQVSNTEAFF. CDR3 nucleotide sequence: TGTGCCAGCAGGAAACAGGTCTCGAACACTGAAGCTTTCTTT.

This clonotype has at least ten counts. The chain has TRBV3-1 and TRBJ2-7; D ambiguous. The CDR3 length is 11 residues. Deletions cut 8 bases from V and 2 bases from J, with 7 bases between. The V gene's germline CDR1 is LGHDT and CDR2 YNNKEL (reference sequence). The CDR3 protein is CASGFPYEQYF. The DNA of the CDR3 is TGTGCCAGCGGGTTCCCCTACGAGCAGTACTTC.

This clonotype was detected many times. The chain combines TRBV7-2 with TRBJ2-7, with a weak D call TRBD2 (5 bases). The CDR3 length is 12 residues. V lost 3 bases, J lost 8 bases, and 11 bases lay in between. Germline lookup yields CDR1 SGHTA and CDR2 FQGNSA. The CDR3 DNA reads TGTGCCAGCAGCTTCGACTACTTAAAGCAGTACTTC. Residues: CASSFDYLKQYF. Based on the CDR3 plus reference TRBV7-2 and TRBJ2-7, the full variable domain is GAGVSQSPSNKVTEKGKDVELRCDPISGHTALYWYRQSLGQGLEFLIYFQGNSAPDKSGLPSDRFSAERTGGSVSTLTIQRTQQEDSAVYLCASSFDYLKQYFGPGTRLTVT.

This clonotype was detected ten times or more. The V call is TRBV18, the J call TRBJ1-6; TRBD1 aligns across 7 bases. This CDR3 has 14 amino acids. CDR1 is KGHSH and CDR2 is LQKENI in the germline V gene. Losses at the gene ends were 6 bases for V and 4 bases for J; bases not matched to a gene: 3. The CDR3 nucleotides are TGTGCCAGCTCGATACAGGGGTATAATTCACCCCTCCACTTT. It codes for CASSIQGYNSPLHF.